Included here is one T cell receptor beta chain sequence, with context. Its antigen is not identified. One tube held mixed TRB-A and TRB-B primer pools for touch-down PCR. Following a re-call of the multiplex PCR reads, TCRdb has one entry per CDR3 protein and lacks DNA. In total, the table holds some 15,000 distinct CDR3 sequences. This sample was taken from a study of T cell clusters in autoimmune cytopenias. Overall study findings and caveats: A dominant lymphoma-associated repertoire apparently masked the cluster-lack signature in secondary cytopenia versus chronic lymphocytic leukemia. The T cell clusters were defined only in silico, without experimental functional validation. TRB repertoire shifts in secondary cytopenia and chronic lymphocytic leukemia mostly reflected lymphoma, not autoimmunity.

TRB was amplified from roughly 270 ng of peripheral blood genomic DNA per sample. In germline, CDR1 is SGHAT, CDR2 FQDESV (reference sequence). This CDR3 is 14 amino acids long. The genes are TRBV11-1 and TRBJ1-1; the D gene TCRdb calls, TRBD1, cannot be checked with no DNA. Sequenced: peripheral blood. This clonotype originated in a human donor with an autoimmune cytopenia or autoimmune hepatitis (not recorded which). CDR3 sequence: CASSFDSPNTEAFF.